The rows below give T cell receptor beta chains drawn from one sample of a study of control samples from healthy donors and cancer patients. Repertoires were generated with immunoSEQ multiplex PCR, while TCRdb's copy carries only in-frame clones and drops some. The sample comprises over 150,000 clones, around 94% of which are singletons, and 11% to 15% rests with the top ten. The sequencing sample was made of PBMCs. All receptors come from a man aged 55 to 70 with colorectal cancer. The CDR3 runs from the conserved cysteine through the conserved F or W. A D gene is named only where the DNA matches it firmly. Some rows mark clone size as missing; the rest say once, few, many or name a class of expanded clone.

>NA|NA|TRBJ2-4|TRBV24-1
TGTGCCACCCCTCCCCCACCAGTAGCCAAAAACATTCAGTACTTC
CATPPPPVAKNIQYF
>NA|NA|TRBJ1-6|TRBV18
TGTGCCAGCTCAGACACTCCAGGGAGCTCACCCCTCCACTTT
CASSDTPGSSPLHF
>NA|NA|TRBJ1-1|TRBV2
TGTGCCAGCAGTGGCGGGACTGTGAACACTGAAGCTTTCTTT
CASSGGTVNTEAFF
>NA|NA|TRBJ2-3|TRBV18
TGTGCCAGCTCACCACTTGTTGCAGATACGCAGTATTTT
CASSPLVADTQYF
>NA|NA|TRBJ2-4|TRBV28
TGTGCCAGCAGGTTGGGGGCCAAAAACATTCAGTACTTC
CASRLGAKNIQYF
>TRBD2|NA|TRBJ2-1|TRBV15
TGTGCCACCAGCTTTCGACTAGCGGGGAGCTCCTACAATGAGCAGTTCTTC
CATSFRLAGSSYNEQFF
>NA|NA|TRBJ1-5|TRBV27
TGTGCCAGCAGTGAGTCCGTGGGGAATCAGCCCCAGCATTTT
CASSESVGNQPQHF
>TRBD2|once|TRBJ2-3|TRBV5-1
TGCGCCAGCAGCTTCGGTTCCAGCGGGGGGGCCCGTTTGGATACGCAGTATTTT
CASSFGSSGGARLDTQYF
>TRBD1|NA|TRBJ1-5|TRBV10-3
TGTGCCATCAGTGAAACAGGGGCGGGACAGCCCCAGCATTTT
CAISETGAGQPQHF
>TRBD2|NA|TRBJ2-3|TRBV27
TGTGCCAGCAGAGCGGGGAACACAGATACGCAGTATTTT
CASRAGNTDTQYF
>TRBD1|few|TRBJ1-6|TRBV3-1/TRBV3-2
TGTGCCAGCAGCCCAGGGGGGGTCAGGAGTAATAATTCACCCCTCCACTTT
CASSPGGVRSNNSPLHF
>TRBD1|NA|TRBJ1-4|TRBV3-1/TRBV3-2
TGTGCCAGCAGCCAGGGAGACAGGGCGGGTGAAAAACTGTTTTTT
CASSQGDRAGEKLFF
>NA|NA|TRBJ1-1|TRBV27
TGTGCCAGCAGTTCAAACAGGGTGAACACTGAAGCTTTCTTT
CASSSNRVNTEAFF
>TRBD2|NA|TRBJ2-5|TRBV29-1
TGCAGCGGGTTAGCGGGGGGCCGTTCCGAGACCCAGTACTTC
CSGLAGGRSETQYF
>NA|NA|TRBJ2-2|TRBV30
TGTGCCTGGAGTGTAATGGGAACCGGGGAGCTGTTTTTT
CAWSVMGTGELFF
>NA|NA|TRBJ2-3|TRBV7-2
TGTGCCAGCAGCTTAGGGGATTTAGGGTCAGATACGCAGTATTTT
CASSLGDLGSDTQYF
>NA|NA|TRBJ1-2|TRBV24-1
TGTGCCACCAGTGATTCAAGCCCCCGGGACCATGGCTACACCTTC
CATSDSSPRDHGYTF
>NA|NA|TRBJ2-3|TRBV5-1
TGCGCCAGCAGCTTGGCGCAGGGGGGACTAGATACGCAGTATTTT
CASSLAQGGLDTQYF
>TRBD2|NA|TRBJ2-7|TRBV15
TGTGCCATCGGAGCGGGGGGTAGCTCCTACGAGCAGTACTTC
CAIGAGGSSYEQYF
>NA|NA|TRBJ2-7|TRBV6-5
TGTGCCAGCAGTTATCGGGCAGGAGGGGCCTACGAGCAGTACTTC
CASSYRAGGAYEQYF
>NA|few|TRBJ2-7|TRBV5-4
TGTGCCAGCAGTCAACAGGAGGGCTACGAGCAGTACTTC
CASSQQEGYEQYF
>NA|NA|TRBJ2-2|TRBV3-1/TRBV3-2
TGTGCCAGCAGCCGGAAGGGGTACGTGTTTTTT
CASSRKGYVFF
>TRBD2|NA|TRBJ2-7|TRBV7-2
TGTGCCAGCAGCTTAGGCCCTAGCGGGGCCTACGAGCAGTACTTC
CASSLGPSGAYEQYF
>NA|NA|TRBJ2-5|TRBV6-2/TRBV6-3
TGTGCCAGCAGTTACGGACCGCCGGAGACCCAGTACTTC
CASSYGPPETQYF
>TRBD1|NA|TRBJ1-5|TRBV30
TGTGCCTGGAGCGTGGGGACAGGGGGCAATCAGCCCCAGCATTTT
CAWSVGTGGNQPQHF
>NA|NA|TRBJ2-2|TRBV30
TGTGCCTGGAGTAGAGGGGCAGGGCTAACCGGGGAGCTGTTTTTT
CAWSRGAGLTGELFF
>TRBD1|NA|TRBJ2-3|TRBV9
TGTGCCAGCAGCCCAGGACAGGGGGCGTTTGATACGCAGTATTTT
CASSPGQGAFDTQYF
>NA|NA|TRBJ1-1|TRBV7-8
TGTGCCAGCAGCCCAGCCTTCCGGGACCATACTGAAGCTTTCTTT
CASSPAFRDHTEAFF
>NA|NA|TRBJ2-1|TRBV19
TGTGCCACCCGCACGAGCACCCGCTCCTACAATGAGCAGTTCTTC
CATRTSTRSYNEQFF
>NA|NA|TRBJ1-3|TRBV11-2
TGTGCCAGCAGCTTAGTTCGGGGGCCCTCTGGAAACACCATATATTTT
CASSLVRGPSGNTIYF
>NA|NA|TRBJ2-2|TRBV19
TGTGCCAGTAGTAAAGGGAACACCGGGGAGCTGTTTTTT
CASSKGNTGELFF
>NA|NA|TRBJ1-6|TRBV3-1/TRBV3-2
TGTGCCAGCAGCGTAGGCTCCTATAATTCACCCCTCCACTTT
CASSVGSYNSPLHF
>NA|NA|TRBJ2-5|TRBV28
TGTGCCAGCAGTTTACCGAGAGGGGTGGAGACCCAGTACTTC
CASSLPRGVETQYF
>NA|once|TRBJ1-6|TRBV30
TGTGCCTGGAGGATGTACCCAGGGAACTCACCCCTCCACTTT
CAWRMYPGNSPLHF
>NA|NA|TRBJ1-3|TRBV3-1/TRBV3-2
TGTGCCAGCAGGCAGACAGGACTTGGAAACACCATATATTTT
CASRQTGLGNTIYF
>NA|NA|TRBJ2-1|TRBV19
TGTGCCAGTAACAAGGGAGCGCCTAACAATGAGCAGTTCTTC
CASNKGAPNNEQFF
>NA|NA|TRBJ1-1|TRBV21-1
TGTGCCAGCAGCAAAGTACGACAGGATGAAGCTTTCTTT
CASSKVRQDEAFF
>NA|NA|TRBJ1-3|TRBV5-1
TGCGCCAGCAGCTTGGGACAGAGCTCTGGAAACACCATATATTTT
CASSLGQSSGNTIYF
>TRBD1|NA|TRBJ1-1|TRBV6-5
TGTGCCAGCAGATCGGGACAGGGGAACACTGAAGCTTTCTTT
CASRSGQGNTEAFF
>TRBD2|NA|TRBJ2-7|TRBV7-2
TGTGCCAGCAGCTTGGGGATGGGGGGGGACGAGCAGTACTTC
CASSLGMGGDEQYF
>TRBD2|NA|TRBJ2-3|TRBV6-1
TGTGCCAGCAGTGAACTAGCGGGGGCGTCGATAAGCACAGATACGCAGTATTTT
CASSELAGASISTDTQYF
>TRBD1|NA|TRBJ2-5|TRBV7-7
TGTGCCAGCCCTGACAGGGTCCAAGAGACCCAGTACTTC
CASPDRVQETQYF
>TRBD1|NA|TRBJ1-5|TRBV5-8
TGTGCCAGCAGCCCGTCCCGGGACAGGGGTGGGTCGAATCAGCCCCAGCATTTT
CASSPSRDRGGSNQPQHF
>TRBD1|NA|TRBJ1-5|TRBV5-4
TGTGCCAGCAGCCCCGGGACAGGGGGAAATCAGCCCCAGCATTTT
CASSPGTGGNQPQHF
>NA|NA|TRBJ2-3|TRBV29-1
TGCAGCGCCCATAGCACAGATACGCAGTATTTT
CSAHSTDTQYF
>NA|NA|TRBJ1-6|TRBV10-2
TGCGCCAGCAGTGAGGGGCCCTCCTATAATTCACCCCTCCACTTT
CASSEGPSYNSPLHF
>NA|once|TRBJ1-1|TRBV6-5
TGTGCCAGCAGTTACTCGACCGGTAGGGGCACTGAAGCTTTCTTT
CASSYSTGRGTEAFF
>NA|NA|TRBJ2-3|TRBV18
TGTGCCAGCTCACCACGCGTCGCCAAAGACACAGATACGCAGTATTTT
CASSPRVAKDTDTQYF
>TRBD1|NA|TRBJ1-2|TRBV14
TGTGCCAGCAGCCAAGTGGAGGGGGCGGATGGCTACACCTTC
CASSQVEGADGYTF
>NA|NA|TRBJ1-2|TRBV12-3/TRBV12-4
TGTGCCAGCAGTCTCTCCCGAGTGGGTGGCTACACCTTC
CASSLSRVGGYTF
>NA|few|TRBJ1-4|TRBV10-2
TGCGCCAGCAGGGAAGGGTGGTATGAAAAACTGTTTTTT
CASREGWYEKLFF
>NA|NA|TRBJ1-5|TRBV6-2/TRBV6-3
TGTGCCAGCAGTTACTGGCCTCCGGGGGTTAGCAATCAGCCCCAGCATTTT
CASSYWPPGVSNQPQHF
>TRBD1|NA|TRBJ1-4|TRBV11-2
TGTGCCAGCAGCTTTCAGCAGACAGGGGTTAATGAAAAACTGTTTTTT
CASSFQQTGVNEKLFF
>TRBD1|NA|TRBJ2-4|TRBV30
TGTGCCTGGAAGGGACAGGACCAAAACATTCAGTACTTC
CAWKGQDQNIQYF
>NA|NA|TRBJ2-3|TRBV11-1
TGTGCCAGCAGCCAGGGTATAGATACGCAGTATTTT
CASSQGIDTQYF
>TRBD1|NA|TRBJ2-7|TRBV28
TGTGCCAGCATGTCGGACAGGGTTTTCTACGAGCAGTACTTC
CASMSDRVFYEQYF
>NA|NA|TRBJ2-1|TRBV28
TGTGCCAGCAGTTTTCTAACCCCGGCCAGTGAGCAGTTCTTC
CASSFLTPASEQFF